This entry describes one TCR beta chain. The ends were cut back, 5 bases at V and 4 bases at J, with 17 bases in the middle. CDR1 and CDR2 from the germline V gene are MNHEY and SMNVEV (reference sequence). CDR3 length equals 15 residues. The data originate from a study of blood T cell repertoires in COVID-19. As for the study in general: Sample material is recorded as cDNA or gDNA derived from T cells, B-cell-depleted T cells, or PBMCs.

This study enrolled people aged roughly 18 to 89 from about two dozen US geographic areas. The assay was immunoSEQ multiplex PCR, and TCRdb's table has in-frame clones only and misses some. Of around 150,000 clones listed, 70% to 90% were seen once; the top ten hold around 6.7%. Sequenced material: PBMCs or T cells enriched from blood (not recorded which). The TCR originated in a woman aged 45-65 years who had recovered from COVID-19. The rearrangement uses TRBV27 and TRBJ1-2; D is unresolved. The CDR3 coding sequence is TGTGCCAGCAGTCCCTCCGCGGGGTCGTTCTATGGCTACACCTTC. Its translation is CASSPSAGSFYGYTF.